This T cell receptor (beta chain) was sequenced during a study of T cell changes during pregnancy in multiple sclerosis. Here immunoSEQ multiplex PCR was the method, and the copy in TCRdb shows in-frame clones only, minus some. The sample carries tens of thousands of clones, almost 95% recorded once. Trimming removed 6 bases from V and 2 bases from J, with 10 bases in between. The germline CDR1 and CDR2 sequences are ENHRY and SYGVKD. The CDR3 extends over 13 amino acids. In this sample, this clone turned up a few times. The chain combines TRBV10-3 with TRBJ1-1; D remains ambiguous. The TCR sequence derives from a female donor in good health, enrolled as a control in a pregnancy study. The material sequenced was peripheral blood, taken in the third trimester of pregnancy. The CDR3 is CAIRPGANTEAFF. The CDR3, as DNA: TGTGCCATCAGGCCGGGAGCTAACACTGAAGCTTTCTTT.